This T cell receptor (beta chain) was captured by sequencing in a study of T-cell reconstitution after alpha-beta-depleted transplantation in children. Study conclusions and caveats: Hyperexpanded clones declined; after one year, newly produced T cells mostly supplied diversity. Reportedly, alpha-beta T cells present about two months post-transplant originated from several hundred expanded clones of graft origin. Some patients' high day-60 TCRbeta diversity was attributed to recipient cells surviving conditioning.

Trimming shortened V by 2 bases and J by 1 base, and 15 bases separated the two germline ends. This CDR3 contains 16 residues. Germline-derived CDR1 and CDR2 are SGHRS and YFSETQ. This clonotype was seen just once. Its cognate antigen is unknown. The library targeted TCRbeta and was prepared with unique molecular identifiers. Via MiXCR, TCRdb re-called the PCR reads, giving one row per CDR3 protein. This sample has hundreds of thousands of distinct CDR3 sequences, with around a sixth found just once. This TCR came from a male patient aged 2-10 years who had a stem cell transplant for acute lymphoblastic leukemia, so the T cells may come from the graft donor. The genes are TRBV5-1 and TRBJ1-1, with D maybe TRBD1 (5 bases). The sample consisted of PBMCs, mostly from graft donor cells, taken 360 days after TCRalphabeta/CD19-depleted stem cell transplant. The CDR3 reads CASSFGQGLGNTEAFF. The CDR3 DNA sequence: TGCGCCAGCAGCTTCGGGCAGGGATTGGGGAACACTGAAGCTTTCTTT.